This entry concerns a single T cell receptor (beta chain). Its antigen is as yet unknown. Every sample had a minimum of 6 million PBMCs isolated. Per sample, extraction of total RNA gave at least 6 micrograms in every case. Sample-barcoded 5' priming and a J-beta primer mix drove a second PCR of about 6 to 12 cycles. All cDNA molecules were each tagged by a template-switch adaptor with 12 random nucleotides. TCRdb independently ran MiXCR on the 5' RACE reads; one entry per CDR3 protein. The table lists around 1.5 million distinct CDR3 sequences, roughly 60% of them singletons. This entry comes from a study of blood T cells in healthy people across ages. Study conclusions and caveats: Lack of knowledge of donor CMV status possibly confounded expanded clonotype changes.

The receptor comes from a man younger than 35 in good health. The specimen sequenced was blood.

The CDR3: CASSHGNEQFF. Here the CDR3 DNA reads TGTGCCAGCAGTCATGGCAATGAGCAGTTCTTC. V is TRBV12-3 or TRBV12-4 and J is TRBJ2-1; D is ambiguous. V was clipped by 5 bases and J by 6 bases, with 5 bases between them. CDR3 length equals 11 residues.